This passage covers 2 T cell receptor beta chains from one sample sequenced in a study of blood T cell repertoires in COVID-19. Generated by immunoSEQ multiplex PCR, the TCRdb table keeps only in-frame clones and is missing some. Among roughly 130,000 clones listed, 70% to 85% were seen once. The sequencing input was peripheral blood. These receptors were collected from a woman aged 45-65 years with acute or convalescent COVID-19.

The chain couples TRBV6-5 to TRBJ1-6; TRBD1 agrees at 10 bases. The CDR3 extends over 16 amino acids. Unmatched junction bases numbered 4, after V lost 0 bases and J lost 8 bases. Germline CDR1 and CDR2: MNHEY and SVGAGI. The CDR3 sequence is CASSYSTGTGDSPLHF. As DNA, the CDR3 is TGTGCCAGCAGTTACTCGACCGGGACAGGGGATTCACCCCTCCACTTT.

The gene calls are TRBV18 and TRBJ1-3; 9 positions agree with TRBD1. The CDR3 runs 17 residues. Per germline, CDR1 KGHSH and CDR2 LQKENI. The ends lost 4 bases at V and 3 bases at J; junction bases unmatched: 10. The CDR3 DNA reads TGTGCCAGCTCACTCGGACGGACAGGGGTGTATGGAAACACCATATATTTT. Encoded protein: CASSLGRTGVYGNTIYF.